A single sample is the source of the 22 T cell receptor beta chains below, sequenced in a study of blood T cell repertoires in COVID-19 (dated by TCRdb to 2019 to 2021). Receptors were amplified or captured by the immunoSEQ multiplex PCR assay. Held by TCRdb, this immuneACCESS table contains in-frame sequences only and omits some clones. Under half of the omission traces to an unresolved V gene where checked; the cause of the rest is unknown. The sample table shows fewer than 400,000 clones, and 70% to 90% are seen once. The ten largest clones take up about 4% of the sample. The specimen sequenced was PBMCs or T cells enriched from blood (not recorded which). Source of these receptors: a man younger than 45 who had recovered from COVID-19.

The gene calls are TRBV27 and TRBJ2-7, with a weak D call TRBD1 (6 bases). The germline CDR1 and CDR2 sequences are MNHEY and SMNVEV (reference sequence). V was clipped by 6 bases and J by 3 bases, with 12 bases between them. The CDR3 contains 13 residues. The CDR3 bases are TGTGCCAGCAGCCCCACAGGGATCTACGAGCAGTACTTC. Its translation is CASSPTGIYEQYF.

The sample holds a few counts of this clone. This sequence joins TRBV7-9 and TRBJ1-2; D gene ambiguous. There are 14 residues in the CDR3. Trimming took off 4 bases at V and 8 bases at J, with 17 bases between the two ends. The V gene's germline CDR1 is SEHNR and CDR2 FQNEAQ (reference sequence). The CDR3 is CASSYSSSRQGYTF. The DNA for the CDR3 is TGTGCCAGCAGCTACAGTAGTTCACGGCAGGGCTACACCTTC.

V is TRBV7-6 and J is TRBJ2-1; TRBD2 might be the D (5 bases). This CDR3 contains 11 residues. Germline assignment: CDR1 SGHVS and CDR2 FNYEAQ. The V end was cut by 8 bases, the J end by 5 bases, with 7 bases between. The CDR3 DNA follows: TGTGCCAGCCGGGGTGACAATGAGCAGTTCTTC. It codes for CASRGDNEQFF.

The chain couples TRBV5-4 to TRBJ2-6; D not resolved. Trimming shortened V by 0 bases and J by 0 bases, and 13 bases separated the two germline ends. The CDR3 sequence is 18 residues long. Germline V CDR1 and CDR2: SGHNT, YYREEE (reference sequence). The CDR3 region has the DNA TGTGCCAGCAGCTTGGTGGGCAGGCGCCTCTCTGGGGCCAACGTCCTGACTTTC. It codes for CASSLVGRRLSGANVLTF.

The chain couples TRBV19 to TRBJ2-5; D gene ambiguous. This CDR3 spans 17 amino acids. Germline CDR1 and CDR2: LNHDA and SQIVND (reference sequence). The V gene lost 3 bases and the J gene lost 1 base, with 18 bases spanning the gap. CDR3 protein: CASSIWAPTVAQETQYF. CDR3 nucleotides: TGTGCCAGTAGTATCTGGGCCCCGACGGTTGCCCAAGAGACCCAGTACTTC.

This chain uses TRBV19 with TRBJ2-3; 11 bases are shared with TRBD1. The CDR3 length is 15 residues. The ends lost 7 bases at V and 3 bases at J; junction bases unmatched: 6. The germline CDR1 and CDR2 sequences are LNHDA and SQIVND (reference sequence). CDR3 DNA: TGTGCCAGTAAGCGGGACAGGGGGATAACAGATACGCAGTATTTT. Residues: CASKRDRGITDTQYF.

The CDR3 region is CASSEMAGGPQETQYF. CDR3 coding DNA: TGTGCCAGCAGTGAAATGGCGGGGGGGCCACAAGAGACCCAGTACTTC. The V and J genes are TRBV6-1 and TRBJ2-5, with TRBD2 identical over 9 bases. The ends lost 2 bases at V and 2 bases at J; junction bases unmatched: 6. The CDR3 sequence is 16 residues long. Germline lookup yields CDR1 MNHNS and CDR2 SASEGT.

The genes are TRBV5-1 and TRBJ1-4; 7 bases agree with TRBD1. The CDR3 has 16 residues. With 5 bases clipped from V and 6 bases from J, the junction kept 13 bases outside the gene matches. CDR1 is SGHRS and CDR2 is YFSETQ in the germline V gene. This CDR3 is CASRIAGGQTDEKLFF. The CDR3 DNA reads TGCGCCAGCAGAATAGCAGGGGGACAAACGGATGAAAAACTGTTTTTT.

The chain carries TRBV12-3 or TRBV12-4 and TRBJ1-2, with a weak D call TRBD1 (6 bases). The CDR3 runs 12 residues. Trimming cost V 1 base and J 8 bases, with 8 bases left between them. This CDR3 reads CASSLGGLGYTF. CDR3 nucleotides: TGTGCCAGCAGTTTAGGGGGGCTCGGCTACACCTTC.

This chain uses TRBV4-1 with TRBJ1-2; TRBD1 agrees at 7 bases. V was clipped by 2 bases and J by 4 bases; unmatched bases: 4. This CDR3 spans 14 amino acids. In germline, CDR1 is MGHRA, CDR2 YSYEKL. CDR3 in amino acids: CASSQLTGPYGYTF. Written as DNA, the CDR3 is TGCGCCAGCAGCCAACTGACAGGGCCCTATGGCTACACCTTC.

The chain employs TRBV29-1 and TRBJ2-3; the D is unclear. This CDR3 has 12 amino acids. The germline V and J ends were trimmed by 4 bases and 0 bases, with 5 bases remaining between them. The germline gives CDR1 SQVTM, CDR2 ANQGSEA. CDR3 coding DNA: TGCAGCGTTGGAACTAGCACAGATACGCAGTATTTT. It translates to CSVGTSTDTQYF.

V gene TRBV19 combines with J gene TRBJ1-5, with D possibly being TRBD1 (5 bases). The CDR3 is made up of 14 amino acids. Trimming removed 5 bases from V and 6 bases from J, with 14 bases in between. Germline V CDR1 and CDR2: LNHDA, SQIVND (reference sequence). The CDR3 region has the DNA TGTGCCAGTAGTCTCCGGGAGGGGTCTCAGCCCCAGCATTTT. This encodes CASSLREGSQPQHF.

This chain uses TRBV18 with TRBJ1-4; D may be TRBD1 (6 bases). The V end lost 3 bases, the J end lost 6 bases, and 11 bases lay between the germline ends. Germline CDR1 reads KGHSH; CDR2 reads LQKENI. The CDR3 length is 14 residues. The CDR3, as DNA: TGTGCCAGCTCACCCACAGGGTTGGATGAAAAACTGTTTTTT. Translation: CASSPTGLDEKLFF.

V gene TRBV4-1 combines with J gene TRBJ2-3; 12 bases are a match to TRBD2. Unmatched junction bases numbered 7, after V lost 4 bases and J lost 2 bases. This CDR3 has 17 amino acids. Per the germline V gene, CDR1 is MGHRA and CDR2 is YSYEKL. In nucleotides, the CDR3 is TGCGCCAGCAGCCTCCTGACTAGCGGGAGCCCCACAGATACGCAGTATTTT. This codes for CASSLLTSGSPTDTQYF.

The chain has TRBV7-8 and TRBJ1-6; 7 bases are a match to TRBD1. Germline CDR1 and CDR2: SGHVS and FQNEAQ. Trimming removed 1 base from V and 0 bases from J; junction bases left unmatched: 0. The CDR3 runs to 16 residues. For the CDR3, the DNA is TGTGCCAGCAGCTTAGGGGACAGCTCCTATAATTCACCCCTCCACTTT. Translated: CASSLGDSSYNSPLHF. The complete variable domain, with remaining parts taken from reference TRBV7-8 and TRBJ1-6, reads GAGVSQSPRYKVAKRGQDVALRCDPISGHVSLFWYQQALGQGPEFLTYFQNEAQLDKSGLPSDRFFAERPEGSVSTLKIQRTQQEDSAVYLCASSLGDSSYNSPLHFGNGTRLTVT.

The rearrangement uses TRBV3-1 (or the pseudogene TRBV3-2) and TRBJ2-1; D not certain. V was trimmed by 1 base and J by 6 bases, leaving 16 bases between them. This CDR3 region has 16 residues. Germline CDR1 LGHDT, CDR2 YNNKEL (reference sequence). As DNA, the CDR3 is TGTGCCAGCAGCCAAGTGGCAGTTGTTGGTCCCAATGAGCAGTTCTTC. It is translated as CASSQVAVVGPNEQFF.

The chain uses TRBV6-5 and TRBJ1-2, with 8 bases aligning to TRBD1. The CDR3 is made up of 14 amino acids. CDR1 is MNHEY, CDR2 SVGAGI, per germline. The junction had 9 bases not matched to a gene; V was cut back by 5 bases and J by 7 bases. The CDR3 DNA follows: TGTGCCAGCAGTAAGATCGGGACAGGTGGTGGCTACACCTTC. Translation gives CASSKIGTGGGYTF.

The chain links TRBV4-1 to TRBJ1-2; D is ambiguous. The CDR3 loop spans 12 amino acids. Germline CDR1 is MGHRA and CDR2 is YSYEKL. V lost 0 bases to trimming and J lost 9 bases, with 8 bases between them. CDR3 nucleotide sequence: TGCGCCAGCAGCCAAGATAGCCGTAGCTACACCTTC. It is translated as CASSQDSRSYTF.

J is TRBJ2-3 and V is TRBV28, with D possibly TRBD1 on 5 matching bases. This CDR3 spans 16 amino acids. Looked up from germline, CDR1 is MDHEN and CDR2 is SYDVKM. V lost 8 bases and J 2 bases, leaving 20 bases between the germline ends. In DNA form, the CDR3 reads TGTGCCAGCTGGGAAGGGGCAGGGCGATCCACAGATACGCAGTATTTT. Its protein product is CASWEGAGRSTDTQYF. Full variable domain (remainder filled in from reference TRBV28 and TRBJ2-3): DVKVTQSSRYLVKRTGEKVFLECVQDMDHENMFWYRQDPGLGLRLIYFSYDVKMKEKGDIPEGYSVSREKKERFSLILESASTNQTSMYLCASWEGAGRSTDTQYFGPGTRLTVL.

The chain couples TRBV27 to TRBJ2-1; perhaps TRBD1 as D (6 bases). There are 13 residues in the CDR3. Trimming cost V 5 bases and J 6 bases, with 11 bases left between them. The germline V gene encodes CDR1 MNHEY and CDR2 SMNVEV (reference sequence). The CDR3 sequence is CASSATGFNEQFF. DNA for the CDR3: TGTGCCAGCAGTGCAACAGGGTTCAATGAGCAGTTCTTC.

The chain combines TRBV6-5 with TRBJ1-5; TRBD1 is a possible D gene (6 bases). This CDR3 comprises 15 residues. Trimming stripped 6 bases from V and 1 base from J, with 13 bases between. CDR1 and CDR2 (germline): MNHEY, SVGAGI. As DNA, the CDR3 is TGTGCCAGCAGCTACCTGGGGGCGAGCAATCAGCCCCAGCATTTT. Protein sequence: CASSYLGASNQPQHF.

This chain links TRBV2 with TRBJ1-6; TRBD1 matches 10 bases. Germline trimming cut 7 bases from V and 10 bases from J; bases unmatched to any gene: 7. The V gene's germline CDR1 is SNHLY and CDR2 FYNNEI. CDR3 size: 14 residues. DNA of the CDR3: TGTGCCAGCATTCGGGACAGGGGACGATCACCCCTCCACTTT. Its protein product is CASIRDRGRSPLHF. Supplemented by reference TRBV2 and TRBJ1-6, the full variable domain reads EPEVTQTPSHQVTQMGQEVILRCVPISNHLYFYWYRQILGQKVEFLVSFYNNEISEKSEIFDDQFSVERPDGSNFTLKIRSTKLEDSAMYFCASIRDRGRSPLHFGNGTRLTVT.